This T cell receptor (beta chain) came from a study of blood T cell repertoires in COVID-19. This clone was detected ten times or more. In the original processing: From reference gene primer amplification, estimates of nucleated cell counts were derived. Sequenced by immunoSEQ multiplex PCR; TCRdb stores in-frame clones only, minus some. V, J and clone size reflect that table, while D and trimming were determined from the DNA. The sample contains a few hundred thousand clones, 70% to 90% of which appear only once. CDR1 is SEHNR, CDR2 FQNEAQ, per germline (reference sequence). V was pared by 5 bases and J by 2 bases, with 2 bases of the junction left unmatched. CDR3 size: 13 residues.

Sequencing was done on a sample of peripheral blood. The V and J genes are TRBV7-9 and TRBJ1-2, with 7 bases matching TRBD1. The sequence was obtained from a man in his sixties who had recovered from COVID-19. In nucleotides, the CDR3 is TGTGCCAGCAGCGTGGGACAGAACTATGGCTACACCTTC. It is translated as CASSVGQNYGYTF.